This is a list of T cell receptor beta chains from one sample in a study of T-cell reconstitution after alpha-beta-depleted transplantation in children. TCRdb reprocessed the PCR reads with MiXCR, giving one entry per CDR3 protein. The table lists 95,000 to 150,000 distinct CDR3 sequences, 20% to 25% of them singletons. The source material was PBMCs, mostly from graft donor cells, sampled 180 days after TCRalphabeta/CD19-depleted stem cell transplant. Receptors originate from a male patient under 10 years old who had a stem cell transplant for chronic granulomatous disease, so the T cells may come from the graft donor. CDR3s include the opening cysteine and the closing phenylalanine or tryptophan. D genes are given only for firm matches. Size is stated for part of the rows, as once, few or many counts, or as a class when the clone is expanded.

clone_size	v_call	j_call	d_call	cdr3_length	cdr3_nt	cdr3_aa
few	TRBV5-1	TRBJ2-1	.	14	TGCGCCAGCAGCTTGCCAGGGGAGGGCAATGAGCAGTTCTTC	CASSLPGEGNEQFF
once	TRBV11-2	TRBJ2-7	.	13	TGTGCCAGCAGCTTAGGGGGCGGGGTCGAGCAGTACTTC	CASSLGGGVEQYF
.	TRBV28	TRBJ2-7	.	16	TGTGCCAGCAGTCATAAACCGGGACTGGGGCCCTACGAGCAGTACTTC	CASSHKPGLGPYEQYF
many	TRBV13	TRBJ2-1	TRBD2	14	TGTGCCAGCAGTGGGACTAGCGGGAGAAGGGTGCAGTTCTTC	CASSGTSGRRVQFF
many	TRBV10-3	TRBJ2-7	TRBD2	14	TGTGCCAACCGAGTTAGCGGGCCCTCCTACGAGCAGTACTTC	CANRVSGPSYEQYF
many	TRBV2	TRBJ1-2	.	13	TGTGCCAGCAGTGAGGGTAGAAACTATGGCTACACCTTC	CASSEGRNYGYTF
.	TRBV20-1	TRBJ2-2	TRBD2	15	TGCAGTGCTAGAACAGCGGGAGACAACACCGGGGAGCTGTTTTTT	CSARTAGDNTGELFF
.	TRBV25-1	TRBJ2-5	TRBD2	15	TGTGCCAGCAGTGGTTGGACTAGCGGGAGAGAGACCCAGTACTTC	CASSGWTSGRETQYF
few	TRBV6-5	TRBJ2-7	TRBD2	17	TGTGCCAGCAGTTACATGGGACTAGCGGGACGATCCTACGAGCAGTACTTC	CASSYMGLAGRSYEQYF
.	TRBV7-6	TRBJ2-5	TRBD2	13	TGTGCCAGCAGCTACGGGAGGCGAGAGACCCAGTACTTC	CASSYGRRETQYF
many	TRBV27	TRBJ2-1	TRBD2	15	TGTGCCACCTCACCCGGACTAGCGGGACGGGATGAGCAGTTCTTC	CATSPGLAGRDEQFF
many	TRBV10-3	TRBJ1-5	TRBD1	16	TGTGCCATCAGTCCAGACAGGGTTCGCGGCAATCAGCCCCAGCATTTT	CAISPDRVRGNQPQHF
.	TRBV15	TRBJ2-7	.	13	TGTGCCACCAGCTTAGCGCGCTCCTACGAGCAGTACTTC	CATSLARSYEQYF
many	TRBV12-3/TRBV12-4	TRBJ2-1	TRBD1	14	TGTGCCAGCAGGCCGGGACAGGGGTACAATGAGCAGTTCTTC	CASRPGQGYNEQFF
.	TRBV20-1	TRBJ1-1	TRBD1	14	TGCAGTGCGCCAACAGGGGATAGGTTCCCTGAAGCTTTCTTT	CSAPTGDRFPEAFF
.	TRBV11-1	TRBJ2-1	.	18	TGTGCCAGCAGCTTAAGACTAGGGGGCGGGAGTGGGGGAAATGAGCAGTTCTTC	CASSLRLGGGSGGNEQFF
few	TRBV6-5	TRBJ2-7	.	15	TGTGCCAGCAGTTACTCGCGGAGCTGGGGTTACGAGCAGTACTTC	CASSYSRSWGYEQYF
.	TRBV15	TRBJ2-7	TRBD1	16	TGTGCCACCAGCAGAGATCCCCCGCCAGGGGGCTCCGAGCAGTACTTC	CATSRDPPPGGSEQYF
few	TRBV18	TRBJ1-5	.	15	TGTGCCAGCTCACCACTAGGGACATCTTCTCAGCCCCAGCATTTT	CASSPLGTSSQPQHF
.	TRBV12-3/TRBV12-4	TRBJ2-1	.	16	TGTGCCAGCAGTGCCTCGGAGGGGGCTGGTCGAAGTGAGCAGTTCTTC	CASSASEGAGRSEQFF
many	TRBV20-1	TRBJ2-1	TRBD2	13	TGCAGTGCTAGGCTAGCGGCGTACAATGAGCAGTTCTTC	CSARLAAYNEQFF
.	TRBV7-2	TRBJ2-3	.	16	TGTGCCAGCAGCCCTGGTCCCCCGGGGAGGACAGATACGCAGTATTTT	CASSPGPPGRTDTQYF
.	TRBV5-8	TRBJ2-1	.	12	TGTGCCAGCAGCTCCGTAGTCAATGAGCAGTTCTTC	CASSSVVNEQFF
many	TRBV2	TRBJ1-6	.	11	TGTGCCAGCAAGAGGGATTCACCCCTCCACTTT	CASKRDSPLHF
many	TRBV12-3/TRBV12-4	TRBJ2-3	.	14	TGTGCCAGCAGTCCCGGATCTAGCACAGATACGCAGTATTTT	CASSPGSSTDTQYF
.	TRBV5-4	TRBJ1-1	.	14	TGTGCCAGCAGTTCCGGCGGGGTAAGCACTGAAGCTTTCTTT	CASSSGGVSTEAFF
many	TRBV5-1	TRBJ2-7	TRBD1	15	TGCGCCAGCAGCTTGGCGGCAGGGGGAATCTACGAGCAGTACTTC	CASSLAAGGIYEQYF
many	TRBV20-1	TRBJ1-5	TRBD1	15	TGCAGTGCTAGAGCGGACAGGCTCTTCAATCAGCCCCAGCATTTT	CSARADRLFNQPQHF
.	TRBV12-3/TRBV12-4	TRBJ1-1	.	16	TGTGCCAGCAGACTGGACAGTGTTGGGGGGAACACTGAAGCTTTCTTT	CASRLDSVGGNTEAFF
many	TRBV5-1	TRBJ2-5	TRBD1	14	TGCGCCAGCAGCTCGGGACAGGGAGGCGAGACCCAGTACTTC	CASSSGQGGETQYF
many	TRBV7-9	TRBJ2-3	.	16	TGTGCCAGCAGCTTAAGTGCAGGGAGGTATACAGATACGCAGTATTTT	CASSLSAGRYTDTQYF
many	TRBV19	TRBJ2-6	TRBD1	17	TGTGCCAGTTGTTCGACAGGGGGCCGTTCTGGGGCCAACGTCCTGACTTTC	CASCSTGGRSGANVLTF
.	TRBV7-2	TRBJ2-7	.	16	TGTGCCAGCAGCTTAGCGCAGGGTAAGGGGCAAAACGAGCGGTACTTC	CASSLAQGKGQNERYF
.	TRBV6-2/TRBV6-3	TRBJ1-1	TRBD1	16	TGTGCCAGCAACCAAAATTACCGACAGGGGACCACTGAAGCTTTCTTT	CASNQNYRQGTTEAFF
.	TRBV7-8	TRBJ2-3	.	15	TGTGCCAGCAGCTTAGGGGACCCCCGCATTAATACGCAGTATTTT	CASSLGDPRINTQYF
many	TRBV29-1	TRBJ2-5	.	11	TGCAGCGTTGAAGTCATTCAGACCCAGTACTTC	CSVEVIQTQYF
.	TRBV12-3/TRBV12-4	TRBJ2-5	.	14	TGTGCCAGCAGTCCTTATAGGGGTCGAGAGACCCAGTACTTC	CASSPYRGRETQYF
few	TRBV20-1	TRBJ2-3	.	13	TGCAGTGCCATAACTACGACATCAGATACGCAGTATTTT	CSAITTTSDTQYF
many	TRBV20-1	TRBJ2-7	.	15	TGCAGTGCTGAACCCCCGGCAGGATCCTCCTACGAGCAGTACTTC	CSAEPPAGSSYEQYF
many	TRBV9	TRBJ2-1	TRBD2	19	TGTGCCAGCAGCGTAGCTCCGGGACTAGGAGCCTCGGCCTACAATGAGCAGTTCTTC	CASSVAPGLGASAYNEQFF
few	TRBV5-5	TRBJ2-7	TRBD1	17	TGTGCCAGCAGCTTGGCCCTAACCGGGACAGGTCACTACGAGCAGTACTTC	CASSLALTGTGHYEQYF
few	TRBV5-4	TRBJ2-5	.	13	TGTGCCAGCAGCCTAGGACCAGACGAGACCCAGTACTTC	CASSLGPDETQYF
.	TRBV12-3/TRBV12-4	TRBJ2-4	TRBD1	15	TGTGCCAGCAGCATAGACAGGGGGAGAGTTAACATTCAGTACTTC	CASSIDRGRVNIQYF
many	TRBV29-1	TRBJ2-7	.	12	TGCAGCGTTGAAGGTGATACAACCGAGCAGTACTTC	CSVEGDTTEQYF
.	TRBV24-1	TRBJ2-2	.	17	TGTGCCACCAGTGAAGAAACAGGGAGAAGGGGCACCGGGGAGCTGTTTTTT	CATSEETGRRGTGELFF
.	TRBV12-3/TRBV12-4	TRBJ2-5	TRBD2	16	TGTGCCAGCAGTTTCTCTAGCGGGAGTTACGAGGAGACCCAGTACTTC	CASSFSSGSYEETQYF
.	TRBV6-5	TRBJ2-3	TRBD2	16	TGTGCCAGCAGTTTCCGGACTAGCGGGGGTTCAGATACGCAGTATTTT	CASSFRTSGGSDTQYF
many	TRBV5-1	TRBJ2-1	.	12	TGCGCCAGCAGCTTGGTAGGGGACACGCCGCTCTTC	CASSLVGDTPLF